This T cell receptor (beta chain) was sequenced for a study of cytomegalovirus exposure and HLA in healthy donors. Use of 60 Vbeta and 13 Jbeta primers characterized the PCR. Libraries were prepared by immunoSEQ multiplex PCR; TCRdb keeps only in-frame clonotypes and omits some of them. The top ten clones hold approximately 1.7% of a sample with about 130,000 clones, around three quarters of them seen once. CDR1 is SGDLS, CDR2 YYNGEE, per germline. The V gene end was trimmed by 4 bases and the J gene end by 6 bases; junction bases not matched to a gene: 5. The CDR3 extends over 16 amino acids. The rearrangement uses TRBV9 and TRBJ2-2, with 14 positions matching TRBD2. This receptor was taken from a woman aged 50 to 65 in good health and CMV-seronegative. Sequenced material: PBMCs. CDR3 bases: TGTGCCAGCAGCCTAGGACTAGCGGGAGGAGCCGGGGAGCTGTTTTTT. This gives the protein CASSLGLAGGAGELFF.